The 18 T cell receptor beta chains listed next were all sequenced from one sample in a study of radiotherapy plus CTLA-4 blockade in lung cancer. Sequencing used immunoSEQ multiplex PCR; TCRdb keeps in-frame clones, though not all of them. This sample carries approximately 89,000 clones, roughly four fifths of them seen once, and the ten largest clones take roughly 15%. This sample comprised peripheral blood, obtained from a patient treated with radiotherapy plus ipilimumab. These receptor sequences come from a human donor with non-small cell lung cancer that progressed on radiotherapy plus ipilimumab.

The DNA of the CDR3 is TGTGCCAGCAGCCTAACCTCTAGCGGGAGGCCCCAAAGTACGCAGTATTTT. It encodes CASSLTSSGRPQSTQYF. The chain employs TRBV7-8 and TRBJ2-3, with TRBD2 matching 11 bases. The junction had 15 bases not matched to a gene; V was cut back by 5 bases and J by 8 bases. CDR1 is SGHVS and CDR2 is FQNEAQ in the germline V gene. This CDR3 comprises 17 residues.

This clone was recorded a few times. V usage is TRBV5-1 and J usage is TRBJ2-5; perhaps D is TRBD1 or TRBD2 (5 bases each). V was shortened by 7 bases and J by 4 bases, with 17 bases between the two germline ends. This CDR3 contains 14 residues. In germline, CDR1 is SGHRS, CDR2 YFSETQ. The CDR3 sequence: CASRLGDAAETQYF. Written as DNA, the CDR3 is TGCGCCAGCCGCCTGGGGGACGCGGCAGAGACCCAGTACTTC.

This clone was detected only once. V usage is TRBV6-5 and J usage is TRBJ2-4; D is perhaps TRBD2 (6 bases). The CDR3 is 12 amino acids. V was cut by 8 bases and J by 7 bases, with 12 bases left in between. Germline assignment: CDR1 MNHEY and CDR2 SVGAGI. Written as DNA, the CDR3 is TGTGCCAGCGGCAACGGGGGTAACATTCAGTACTTC. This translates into CASGNGGNIQYF.

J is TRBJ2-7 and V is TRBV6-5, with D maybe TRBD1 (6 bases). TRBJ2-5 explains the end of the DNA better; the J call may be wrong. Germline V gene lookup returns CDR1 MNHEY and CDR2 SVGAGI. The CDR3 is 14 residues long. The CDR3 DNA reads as TGTGCCAGCAGTTACGGTGGACAGCAAGAGACCCAGTACTTC. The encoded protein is CASSYGGQQETQYF.

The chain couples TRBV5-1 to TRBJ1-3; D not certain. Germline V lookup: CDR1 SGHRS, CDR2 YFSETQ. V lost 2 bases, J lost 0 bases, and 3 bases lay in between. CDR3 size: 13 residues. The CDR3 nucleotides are TGCGCCAGCAGCTTTTCCTCTGGAAACACCATATATTTT. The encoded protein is CASSFSSGNTIYF.

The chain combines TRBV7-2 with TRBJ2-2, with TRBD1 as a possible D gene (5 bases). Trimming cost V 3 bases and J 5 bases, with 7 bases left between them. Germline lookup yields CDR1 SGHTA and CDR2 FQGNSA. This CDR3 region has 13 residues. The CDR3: CASSFQGTGELFF. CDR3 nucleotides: TGTGCCAGCAGCTTCCAGGGAACCGGGGAGCTGTTTTTT.

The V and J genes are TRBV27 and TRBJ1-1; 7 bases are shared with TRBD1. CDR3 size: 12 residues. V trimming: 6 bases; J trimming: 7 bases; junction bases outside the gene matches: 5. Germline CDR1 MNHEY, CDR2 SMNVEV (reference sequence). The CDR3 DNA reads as TGTGCCAGCAGAAGGGGGCGGGGTGAAGCTTTCTTT. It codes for CASRRGRGEAFF.

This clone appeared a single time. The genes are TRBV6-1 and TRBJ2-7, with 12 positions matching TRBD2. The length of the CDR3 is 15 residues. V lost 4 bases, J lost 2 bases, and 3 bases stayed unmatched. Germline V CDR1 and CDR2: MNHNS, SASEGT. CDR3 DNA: TGTGCCAGCAGTGTCCTAGCGGGAGGGCCCTACGAGCAGTACTTC. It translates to CASSVLAGGPYEQYF.

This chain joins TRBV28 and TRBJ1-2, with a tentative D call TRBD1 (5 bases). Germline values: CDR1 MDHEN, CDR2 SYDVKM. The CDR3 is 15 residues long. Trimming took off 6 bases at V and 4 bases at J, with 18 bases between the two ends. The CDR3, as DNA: TGTGCCAGCAGGTCCCCCGGGGCAGGTATCTATGGCTACACCTTC. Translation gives CASRSPGAGIYGYTF.

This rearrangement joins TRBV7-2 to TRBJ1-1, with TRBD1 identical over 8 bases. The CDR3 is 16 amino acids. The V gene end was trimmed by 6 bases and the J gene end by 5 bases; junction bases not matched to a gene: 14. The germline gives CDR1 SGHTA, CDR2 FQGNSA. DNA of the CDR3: TGTGCCAGCAGAGCTACAGGGGGACGAACTGGTACTGAAGCTTTCTTT. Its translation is CASRATGGRTGTEAFF. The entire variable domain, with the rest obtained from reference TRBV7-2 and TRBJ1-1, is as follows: GAGVSQSPSNKVTEKGKDVELRCDPISGHTALYWYRQSLGQGLEFLIYFQGNSAPDKSGLPSDRFSAERTGGSVSTLTIQRTQQEDSAVYLCASRATGGRTGTEAFFGQGTRLTVV.

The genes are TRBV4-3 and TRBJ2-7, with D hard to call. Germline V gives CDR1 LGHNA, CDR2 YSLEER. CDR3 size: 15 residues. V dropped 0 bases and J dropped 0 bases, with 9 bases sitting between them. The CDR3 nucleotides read TGCGCCAGCAGCCAAGAACGGTTGGCCTCCTACGAGCAGTACTTC. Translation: CASSQERLASYEQYF.

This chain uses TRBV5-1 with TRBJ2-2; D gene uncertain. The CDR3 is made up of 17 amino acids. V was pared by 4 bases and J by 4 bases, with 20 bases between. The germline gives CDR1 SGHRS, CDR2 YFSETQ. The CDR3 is CASSPAVGVPGTGELFF. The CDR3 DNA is TGCGCCAGCAGCCCCGCTGTAGGTGTGCCGGGCACCGGGGAGCTGTTTTTT.

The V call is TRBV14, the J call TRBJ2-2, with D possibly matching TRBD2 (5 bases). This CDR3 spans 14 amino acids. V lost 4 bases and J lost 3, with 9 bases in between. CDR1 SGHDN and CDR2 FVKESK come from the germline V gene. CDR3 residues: CASSPRTYTGELFF. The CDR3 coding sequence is TGTGCCAGCAGCCCCCGGACTTACACCGGGGAGCTGTTTTTT. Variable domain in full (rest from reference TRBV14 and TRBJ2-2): EAGVTQFPSHSVIEKGQTVTLRCDPISGHDNLYWYRRVMGKEIKFLLHFVKESKQDESGMPNNRFLAERTGGTYSTLKVQPAELEDSGVYFCASSPRTYTGELFFGEGSRLTVL.

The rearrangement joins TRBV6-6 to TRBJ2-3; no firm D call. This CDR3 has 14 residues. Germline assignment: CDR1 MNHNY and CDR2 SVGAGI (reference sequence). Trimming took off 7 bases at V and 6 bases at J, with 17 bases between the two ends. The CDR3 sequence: CASKLDPTPDTQYF. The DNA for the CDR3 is TGTGCCAGCAAACTGGACCCGACCCCGGATACGCAGTATTTT.

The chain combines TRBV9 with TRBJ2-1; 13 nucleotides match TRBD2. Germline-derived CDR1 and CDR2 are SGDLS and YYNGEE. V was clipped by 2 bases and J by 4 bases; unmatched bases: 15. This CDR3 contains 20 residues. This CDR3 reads CASSVEGGTSGEPKYNEQFF. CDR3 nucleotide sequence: TGTGCCAGCAGCGTGGAAGGAGGGACTAGCGGGGAGCCAAAGTACAATGAGCAGTTCTTC.

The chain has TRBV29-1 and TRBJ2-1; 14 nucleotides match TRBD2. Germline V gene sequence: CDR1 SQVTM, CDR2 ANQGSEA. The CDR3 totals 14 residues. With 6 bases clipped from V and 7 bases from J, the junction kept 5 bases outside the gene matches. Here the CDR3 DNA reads TGCAGCGTCTGGACTAGCGGGGGGAGGAATGAGCAGTTCTTC. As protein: CSVWTSGGRNEQFF.

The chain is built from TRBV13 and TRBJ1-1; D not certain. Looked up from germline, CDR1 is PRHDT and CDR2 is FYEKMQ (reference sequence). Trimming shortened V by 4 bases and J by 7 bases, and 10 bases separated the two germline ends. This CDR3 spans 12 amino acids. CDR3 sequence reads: CASSSKGFEAFF. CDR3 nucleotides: TGTGCCAGCAGCTCGAAGGGCTTTGAAGCTTTCTTT.

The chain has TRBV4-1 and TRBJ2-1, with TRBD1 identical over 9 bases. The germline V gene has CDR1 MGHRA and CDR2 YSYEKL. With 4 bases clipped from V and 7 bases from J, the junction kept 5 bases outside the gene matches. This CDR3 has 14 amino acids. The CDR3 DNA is TGCGCCAGCAGCCCCGGACAGGGGAGGAATGAGCAGTTCTTC. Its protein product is CASSPGQGRNEQFF.